This T cell receptor beta chain was sequenced in a study of OX40 agonist ivuxolimab in advanced cancers. For the study at large: The dose-escalation cohort had hepatocellular carcinoma, melanoma, renal cell or head and neck cancer.

The data were produced by immunoSEQ multiplex PCR, yet TCRdb's version contains in-frame clones alone and is incomplete. The sample holds more than 55,000 clones, 75% to 90% seen once. Per germline, CDR1 SGHKS and CDR2 YYEKEE (reference sequence). The CDR3 loop spans 16 amino acids. Germline trimming cut 5 bases from V and 0 bases from J; bases unmatched to any gene: 9. The material sequenced was CD4+ or CD8+ T cells sorted from blood, taken in a trial of the OX40 agonist ivuxolimab. The V call is TRBV5-5, the J call TRBJ2-5, with 8 bases lining up with TRBD2. The receptor was derived from an adult with an advanced solid tumor such as melanoma, head and neck, liver or kidney cancer. The CDR3 nucleotides read TGTGCCAGCAGGGCCGGGACTAGGGAACACCAAGAGACCCAGTACTTC. This encodes CASRAGTREHQETQYF.